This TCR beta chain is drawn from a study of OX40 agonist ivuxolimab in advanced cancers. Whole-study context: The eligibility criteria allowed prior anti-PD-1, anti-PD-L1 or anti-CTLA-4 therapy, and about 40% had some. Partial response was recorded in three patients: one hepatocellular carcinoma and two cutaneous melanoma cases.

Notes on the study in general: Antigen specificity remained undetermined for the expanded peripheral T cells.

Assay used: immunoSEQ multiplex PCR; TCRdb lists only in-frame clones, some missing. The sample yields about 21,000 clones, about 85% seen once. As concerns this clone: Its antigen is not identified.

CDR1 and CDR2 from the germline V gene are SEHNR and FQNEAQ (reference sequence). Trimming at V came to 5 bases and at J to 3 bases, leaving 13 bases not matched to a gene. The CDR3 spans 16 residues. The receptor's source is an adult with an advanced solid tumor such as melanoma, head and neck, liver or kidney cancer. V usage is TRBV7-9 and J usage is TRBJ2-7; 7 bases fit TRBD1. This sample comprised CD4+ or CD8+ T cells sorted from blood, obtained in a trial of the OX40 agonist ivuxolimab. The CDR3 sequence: CASSPKTGTQYYEQYF. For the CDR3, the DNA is TGTGCCAGCAGCCCCAAGACAGGGACCCAATACTACGAGCAGTACTTC.